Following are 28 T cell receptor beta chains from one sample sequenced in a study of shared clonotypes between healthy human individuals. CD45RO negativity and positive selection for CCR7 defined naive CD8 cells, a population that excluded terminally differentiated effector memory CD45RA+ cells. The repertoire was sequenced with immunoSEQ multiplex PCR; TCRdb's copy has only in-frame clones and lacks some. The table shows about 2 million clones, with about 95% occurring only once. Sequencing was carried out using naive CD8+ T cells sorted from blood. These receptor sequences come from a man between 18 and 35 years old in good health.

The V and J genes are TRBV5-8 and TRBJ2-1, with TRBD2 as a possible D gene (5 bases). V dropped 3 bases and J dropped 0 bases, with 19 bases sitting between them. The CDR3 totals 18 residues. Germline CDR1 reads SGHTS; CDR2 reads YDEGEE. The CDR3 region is CASSYLVEGVSSYNEQFF. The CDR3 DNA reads TGTGCCAGCAGCTATTTGGTTGAGGGAGTAAGCTCCTACAATGAGCAGTTCTTC. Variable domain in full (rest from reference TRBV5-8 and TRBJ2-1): EAGVTQSPTHLIKTRGQQATLRCSPISGHTSVYWYQQALGLGLQFLLWYDEGEERNRGNFPPRFSGRQFPNYSSELNVNALELEDSALYLCASSYLVEGVSSYNEQFFGPGTRLTVL.

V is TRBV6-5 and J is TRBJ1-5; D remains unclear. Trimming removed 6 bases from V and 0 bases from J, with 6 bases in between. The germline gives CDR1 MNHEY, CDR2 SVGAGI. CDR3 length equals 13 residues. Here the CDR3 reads CASRRGSNQPQHF. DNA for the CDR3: TGTGCCAGCAGGCGGGGTAGCAATCAGCCCCAGCATTTT.

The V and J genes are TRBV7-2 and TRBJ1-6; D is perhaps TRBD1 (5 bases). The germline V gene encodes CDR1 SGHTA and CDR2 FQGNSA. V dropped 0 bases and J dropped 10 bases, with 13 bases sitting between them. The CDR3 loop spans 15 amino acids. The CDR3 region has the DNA TGTGCCAGCAGCTTAGCGCCCGGGTGGGGGTCACCCCTCCACTTT. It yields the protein CASSLAPGWGSPLHF.

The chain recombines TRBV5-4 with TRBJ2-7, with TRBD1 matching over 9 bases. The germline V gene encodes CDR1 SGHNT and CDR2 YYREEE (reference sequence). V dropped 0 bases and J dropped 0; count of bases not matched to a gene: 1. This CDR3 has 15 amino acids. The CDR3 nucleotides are TGTGCCAGCAGCTTGGAACAGGGGGCCTCCTACGAGCAGTACTTC. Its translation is CASSLEQGASYEQYF.

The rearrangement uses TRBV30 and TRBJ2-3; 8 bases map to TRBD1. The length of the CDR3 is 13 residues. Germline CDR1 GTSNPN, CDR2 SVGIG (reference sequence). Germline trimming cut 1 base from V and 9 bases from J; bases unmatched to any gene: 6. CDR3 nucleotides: TGTGCCTGGAGTGGCGGACAGGGAAACACGCAGTATTTT. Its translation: CAWSGGQGNTQYF.

The CDR3 DNA reads TGCGCCAGACAGGGTCGGTGGGGTTCGACGGGAAGGGGACAGACCCAGTACTTC. It translates to CARQGRWGSTGRGQTQYF. The chain recombines TRBV10-1 with TRBJ2-5, with a tentative D call TRBD1 (6 bases). The CDR3 consists of 18 residues. The ends were cut back, 9 bases at V and 6 bases at J, with 32 bases in the middle. CDR1 and CDR2 (germline): WNHNN, SYGVQD (reference sequence).

The CDR3 sequence: CASRTGGSNEKLFF. For the CDR3, the DNA is TGTGCCAGCAGAACAGGGGGATCTAATGAAAAACTGTTTTTT. The chain links TRBV27 to TRBJ1-4; 8 bases are a match to TRBD1. Germline V CDR1 and CDR2: MNHEY, SMNVEV (reference sequence). The V gene end was trimmed by 6 bases and the J gene end by 3 bases; junction bases not matched to a gene: 3. The CDR3 sequence is 14 residues long.

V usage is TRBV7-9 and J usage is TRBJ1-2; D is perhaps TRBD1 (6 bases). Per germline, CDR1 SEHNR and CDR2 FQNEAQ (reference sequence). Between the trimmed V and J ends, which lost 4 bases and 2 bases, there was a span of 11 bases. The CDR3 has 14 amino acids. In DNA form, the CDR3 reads TGTGCCAGCAGCTCTCCAGGGGCCAACTATGGCTACACCTTC. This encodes CASSSPGANYGYTF.

This CDR3 reads CASSSSSGANVLTF. The DNA of the CDR3 is TGTGCCAGCAGTTCAAGCTCTGGGGCCAACGTCCTGACTTTC. The gene calls are TRBV27 and TRBJ2-6; no firm D call. Trimming took 4 bases from V and 0 from J, leaving 4 bases between them. CDR3 length: 14 amino acids. Germline V CDR1 and CDR2: MNHEY, SMNVEV (reference sequence).

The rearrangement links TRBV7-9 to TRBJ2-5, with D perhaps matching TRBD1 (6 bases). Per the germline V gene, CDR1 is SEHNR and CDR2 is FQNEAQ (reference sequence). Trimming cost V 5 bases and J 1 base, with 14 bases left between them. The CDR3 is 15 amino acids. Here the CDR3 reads CASSPSGTIQETQYF. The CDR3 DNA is TGTGCCAGCAGCCCAAGTGGGACAATCCAAGAGACCCAGTACTTC.

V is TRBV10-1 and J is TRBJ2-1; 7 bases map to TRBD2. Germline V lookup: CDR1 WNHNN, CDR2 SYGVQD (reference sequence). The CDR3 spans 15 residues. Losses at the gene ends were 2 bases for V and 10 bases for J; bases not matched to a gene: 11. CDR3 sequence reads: CASSENLAESSEQFF. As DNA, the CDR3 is TGCGCCAGCAGTGAGAATCTAGCGGAGAGCTCCGAGCAGTTCTTC.

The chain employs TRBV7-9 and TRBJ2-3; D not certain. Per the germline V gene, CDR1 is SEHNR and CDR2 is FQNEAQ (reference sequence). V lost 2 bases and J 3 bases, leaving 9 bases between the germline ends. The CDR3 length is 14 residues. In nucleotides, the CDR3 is TGTGCCAGCAGCTTATATCAGGCAACAGATACGCAGTATTTT. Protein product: CASSLYQATDTQYF. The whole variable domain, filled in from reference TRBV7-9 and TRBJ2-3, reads DTGVSQNPRHKITKRGQNVTFRCDPISEHNRLYWYRQTLGQGPEFLTYFQNEAQLEKSRLLSDRFSAERPKGSFSTLEIQRTEQGDSAMYLCASSLYQATDTQYFGPGTRLTVL.

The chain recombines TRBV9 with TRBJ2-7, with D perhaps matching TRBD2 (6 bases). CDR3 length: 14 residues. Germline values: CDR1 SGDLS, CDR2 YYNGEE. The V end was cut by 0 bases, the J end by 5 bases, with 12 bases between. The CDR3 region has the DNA TGTGCCAGCAGCGTAGCGGGAGCCAGGGACGAGCAGTACTTC. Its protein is CASSVAGARDEQYF.

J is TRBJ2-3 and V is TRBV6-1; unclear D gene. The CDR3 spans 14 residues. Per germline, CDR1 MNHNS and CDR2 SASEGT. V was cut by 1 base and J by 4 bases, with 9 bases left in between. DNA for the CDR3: TGTGCCAGCAGTGAAGAGACTGACGCAGATACGCAGTATTTT. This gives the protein CASSEETDADTQYF.

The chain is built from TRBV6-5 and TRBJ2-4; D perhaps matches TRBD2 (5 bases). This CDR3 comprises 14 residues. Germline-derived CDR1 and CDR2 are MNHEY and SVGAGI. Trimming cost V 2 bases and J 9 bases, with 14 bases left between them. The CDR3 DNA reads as TGTGCCAGCAGTTACAGAGAGGGCGCTTTCATTCAGTACTTC. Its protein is CASSYREGAFIQYF.

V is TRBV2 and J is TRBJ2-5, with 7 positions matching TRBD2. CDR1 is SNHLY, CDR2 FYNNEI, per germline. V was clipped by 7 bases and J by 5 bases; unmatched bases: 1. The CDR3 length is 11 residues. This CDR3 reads CASMGGETQYF. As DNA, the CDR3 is TGTGCCAGCATGGGAGGGGAGACCCAGTACTTC.

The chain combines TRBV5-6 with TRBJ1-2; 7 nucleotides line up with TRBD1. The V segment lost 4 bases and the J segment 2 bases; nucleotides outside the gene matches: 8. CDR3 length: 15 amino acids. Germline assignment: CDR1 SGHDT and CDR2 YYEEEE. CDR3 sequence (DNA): TGTGCCAGCAGCGGCGGGACAGAGATAAACTATGGCTACACCTTC. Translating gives CASSGGTEINYGYTF.

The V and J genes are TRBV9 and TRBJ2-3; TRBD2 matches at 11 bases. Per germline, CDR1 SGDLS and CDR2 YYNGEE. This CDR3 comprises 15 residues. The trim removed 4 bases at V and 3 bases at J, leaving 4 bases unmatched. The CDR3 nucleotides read TGTGCCAGCAGCCTACTAGCGGGGGCGACAGATACGCAGTATTTT. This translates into CASSLLAGATDTQYF.

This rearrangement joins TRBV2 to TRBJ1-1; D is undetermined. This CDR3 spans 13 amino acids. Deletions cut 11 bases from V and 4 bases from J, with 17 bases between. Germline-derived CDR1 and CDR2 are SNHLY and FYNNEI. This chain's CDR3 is CAVRLEWGTEAFF. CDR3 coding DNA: TGTGCCGTCAGGTTAGAATGGGGCACTGAAGCTTTCTTT.

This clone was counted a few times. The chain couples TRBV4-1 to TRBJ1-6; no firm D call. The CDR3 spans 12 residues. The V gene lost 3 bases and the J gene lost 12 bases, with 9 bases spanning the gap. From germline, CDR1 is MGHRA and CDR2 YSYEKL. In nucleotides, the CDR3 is TGCGCCAGCAGCCAGGGAGGTCGACCCCTCCACTTT. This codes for CASSQGGRPLHF.

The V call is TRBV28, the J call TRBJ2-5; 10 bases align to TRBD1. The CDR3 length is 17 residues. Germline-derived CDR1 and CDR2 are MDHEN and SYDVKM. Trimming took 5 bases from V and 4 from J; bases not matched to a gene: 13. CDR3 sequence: CASSPGTGAGGGETQYF. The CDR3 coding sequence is TGTGCCAGCAGTCCGGGGACAGGGGCGGGAGGTGGAGAGACCCAGTACTTC.

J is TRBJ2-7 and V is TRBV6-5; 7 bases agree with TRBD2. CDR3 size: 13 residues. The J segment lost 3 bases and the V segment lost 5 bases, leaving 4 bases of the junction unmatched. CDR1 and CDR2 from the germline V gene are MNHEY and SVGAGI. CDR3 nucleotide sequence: TGTGCCAGCAGTCCCGGGACTAACTACGAGCAGTACTTC. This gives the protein CASSPGTNYEQYF.

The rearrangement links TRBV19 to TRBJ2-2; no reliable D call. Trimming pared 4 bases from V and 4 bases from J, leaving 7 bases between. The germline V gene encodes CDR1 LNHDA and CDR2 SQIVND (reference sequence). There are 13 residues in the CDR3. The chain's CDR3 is CASSNTFTGELFF. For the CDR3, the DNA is TGTGCCAGTAGTAATACGTTCACCGGGGAGCTGTTTTTT.

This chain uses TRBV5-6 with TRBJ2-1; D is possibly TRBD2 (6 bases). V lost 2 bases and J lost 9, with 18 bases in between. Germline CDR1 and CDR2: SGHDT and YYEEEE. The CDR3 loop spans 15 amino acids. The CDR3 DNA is TGTGCCAGCAGCTTAGGCGGGACCTCCTATCCTGAGCAGTTCTTC. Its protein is CASSLGGTSYPEQFF.

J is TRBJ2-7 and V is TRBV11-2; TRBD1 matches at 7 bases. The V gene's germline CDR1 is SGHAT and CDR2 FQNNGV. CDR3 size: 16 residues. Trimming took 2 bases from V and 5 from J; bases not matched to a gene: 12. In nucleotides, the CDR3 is TGTGCCAGCAGCTTAAGCCCAACAGGGGTAATCCACGAGCAGTACTTC. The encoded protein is CASSLSPTGVIHEQYF.

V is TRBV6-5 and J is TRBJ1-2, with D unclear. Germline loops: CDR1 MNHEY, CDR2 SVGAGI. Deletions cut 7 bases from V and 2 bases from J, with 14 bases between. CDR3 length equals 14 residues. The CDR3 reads CASTLREGNYGYTF. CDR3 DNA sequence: TGTGCCAGCACCTTACGGGAGGGAAACTATGGCTACACCTTC.

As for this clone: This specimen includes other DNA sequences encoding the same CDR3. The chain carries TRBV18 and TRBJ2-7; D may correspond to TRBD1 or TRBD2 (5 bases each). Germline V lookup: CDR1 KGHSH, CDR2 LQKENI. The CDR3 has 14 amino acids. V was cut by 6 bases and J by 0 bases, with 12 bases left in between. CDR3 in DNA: TGTGCCAGCTCCCCGGGACGCAACTCCTACGAGCAGTACTTC. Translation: CASSPGRNSYEQYF.

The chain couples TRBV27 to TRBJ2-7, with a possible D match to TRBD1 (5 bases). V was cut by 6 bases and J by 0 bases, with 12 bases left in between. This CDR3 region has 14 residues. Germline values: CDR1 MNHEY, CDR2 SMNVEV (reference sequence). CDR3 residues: CASSDSTPSYEQYF. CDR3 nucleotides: TGTGCCAGCAGCGACAGTACCCCCTCCTACGAGCAGTACTTC.